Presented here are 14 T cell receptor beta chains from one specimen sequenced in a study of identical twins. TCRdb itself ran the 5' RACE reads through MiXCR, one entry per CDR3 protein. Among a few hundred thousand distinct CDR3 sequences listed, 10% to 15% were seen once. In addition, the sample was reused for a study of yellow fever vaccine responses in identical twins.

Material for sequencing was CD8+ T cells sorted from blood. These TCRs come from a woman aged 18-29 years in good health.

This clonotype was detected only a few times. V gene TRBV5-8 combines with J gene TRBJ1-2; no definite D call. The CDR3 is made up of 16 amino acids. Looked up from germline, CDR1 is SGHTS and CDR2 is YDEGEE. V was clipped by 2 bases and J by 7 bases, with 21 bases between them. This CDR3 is CASSFDFPTPLRGYTF. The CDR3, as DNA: TGTGCCAGCAGCTTTGACTTTCCAACCCCACTACGTGGCTACACCTTC.

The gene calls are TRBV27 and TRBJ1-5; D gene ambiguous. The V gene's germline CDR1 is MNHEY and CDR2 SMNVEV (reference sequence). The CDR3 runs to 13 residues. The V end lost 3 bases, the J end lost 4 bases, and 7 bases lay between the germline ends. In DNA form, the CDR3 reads TGTGCCAGCAGTTTGGCGCTAAATCAGCCCCAGCATTTT. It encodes CASSLALNQPQHF.

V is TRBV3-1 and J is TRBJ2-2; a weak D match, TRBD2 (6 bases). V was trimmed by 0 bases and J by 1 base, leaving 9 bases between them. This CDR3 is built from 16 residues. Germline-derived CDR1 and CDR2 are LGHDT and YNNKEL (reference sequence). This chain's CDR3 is CASSQDRGRNTGELFF. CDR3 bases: TGTGCCAGCAGCCAAGATCGGGGGAGGAACACCGGGGAGCTGTTTTTT.

The DNA for the CDR3 is TGTGCCACCAGTGTGGGGGTTAGCACAGATACGCAGTATTTT. Its translation: CATSVGVSTDTQYF. This sequence joins TRBV24-1 and TRBJ2-3, with D perhaps matching TRBD1 or TRBD2 (5 bases each). Per the germline V gene, CDR1 is KGHDR and CDR2 is SFDVKD. The germline V and J ends were trimmed by 5 bases and 0 bases, with 8 bases remaining between them. CDR3 size: 14 residues.

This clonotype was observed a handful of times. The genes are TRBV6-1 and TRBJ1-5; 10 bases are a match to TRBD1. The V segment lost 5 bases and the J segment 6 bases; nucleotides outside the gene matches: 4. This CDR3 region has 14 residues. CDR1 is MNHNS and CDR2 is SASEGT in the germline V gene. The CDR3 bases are TGTGCCAGCAGTAGACAGGGGGCCGTTCAGCCCCAGCATTTT. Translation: CASSRQGAVQPQHF.

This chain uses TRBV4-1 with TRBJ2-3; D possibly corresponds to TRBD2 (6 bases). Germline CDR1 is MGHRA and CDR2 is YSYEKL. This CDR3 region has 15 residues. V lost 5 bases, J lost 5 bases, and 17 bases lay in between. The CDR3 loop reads CASSSPGVGEDTQYF. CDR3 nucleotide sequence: TGCGCCAGCAGCTCCCCGGGAGTGGGTGAAGATACGCAGTATTTT.

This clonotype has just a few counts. The CDR3 DNA follows: TGTGCCAGCAGCGCCCTCCTAGCGGGAGGGCCGTTCTTC. Translated: CASSALLAGGPFF. The V call is TRBV5-6, the J call TRBJ2-1; 12 positions match TRBD2. The CDR3 has 13 amino acids. Germline V gene data show CDR1 as SGHDT and CDR2 as YYEEEE. With 4 bases clipped from V and 15 bases from J, the junction kept 8 bases outside the gene matches.

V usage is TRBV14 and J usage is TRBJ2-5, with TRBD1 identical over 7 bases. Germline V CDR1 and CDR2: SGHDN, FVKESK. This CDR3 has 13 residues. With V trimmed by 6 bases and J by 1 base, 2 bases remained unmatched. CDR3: CASRGDSQETQYF. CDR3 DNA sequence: TGTGCCAGCAGGGGGGACAGCCAAGAGACCCAGTACTTC.

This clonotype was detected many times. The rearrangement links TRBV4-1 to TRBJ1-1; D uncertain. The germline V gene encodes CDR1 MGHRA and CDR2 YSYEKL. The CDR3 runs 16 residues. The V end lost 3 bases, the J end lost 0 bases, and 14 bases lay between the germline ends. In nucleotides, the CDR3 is TGCGCCAGCAGCCACAGATCGGCAGAGATGAACACTGAAGCTTTCTTT. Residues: CASSHRSAEMNTEAFF.

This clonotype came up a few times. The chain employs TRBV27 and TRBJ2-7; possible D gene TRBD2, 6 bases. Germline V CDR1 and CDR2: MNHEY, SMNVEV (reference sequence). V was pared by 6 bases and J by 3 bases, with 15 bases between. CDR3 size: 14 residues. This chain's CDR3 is CASRPGTEIYEQYF. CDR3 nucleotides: TGTGCCAGCAGGCCAGGGACTGAGATCTACGAGCAGTACTTC.

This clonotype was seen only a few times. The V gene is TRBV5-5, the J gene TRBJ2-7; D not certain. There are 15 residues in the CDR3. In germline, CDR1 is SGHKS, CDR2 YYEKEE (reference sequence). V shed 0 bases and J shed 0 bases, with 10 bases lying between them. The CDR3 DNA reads TGTGCCAGCAGCTTGGGTCCTGGGGACTCCTACGAGCAGTACGTC. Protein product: CASSLGPGDSYEQYV.

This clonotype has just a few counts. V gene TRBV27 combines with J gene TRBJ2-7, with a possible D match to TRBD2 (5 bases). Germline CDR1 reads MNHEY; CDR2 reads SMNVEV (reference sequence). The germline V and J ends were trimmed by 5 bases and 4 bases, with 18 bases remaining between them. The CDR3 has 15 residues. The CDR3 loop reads CASSPRLKAPYEQYF. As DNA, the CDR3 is TGTGCCAGCAGTCCCAGACTAAAGGCGCCTTACGAGCAGTACTTC.

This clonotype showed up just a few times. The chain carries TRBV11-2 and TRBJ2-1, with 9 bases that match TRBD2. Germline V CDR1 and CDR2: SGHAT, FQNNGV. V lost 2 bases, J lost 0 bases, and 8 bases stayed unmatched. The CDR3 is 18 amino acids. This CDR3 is CASSLNRNSGGSYNEQFF. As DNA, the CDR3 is TGTGCCAGCAGCTTAAACCGGAATAGCGGGGGCTCCTACAATGAGCAGTTCTTC.

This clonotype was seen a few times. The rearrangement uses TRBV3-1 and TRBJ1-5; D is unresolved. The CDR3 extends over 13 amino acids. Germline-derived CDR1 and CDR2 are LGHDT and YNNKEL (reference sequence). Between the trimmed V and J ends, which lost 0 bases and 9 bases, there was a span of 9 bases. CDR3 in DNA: TGTGCCAGCAGCCAAGATCCCTCATGGCCCCAGCATTTT. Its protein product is CASSQDPSWPQHF. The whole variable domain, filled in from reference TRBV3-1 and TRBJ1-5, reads DTAVSQTPKYLVTQMGNDKSIKCEQNLGHDTMYWYKQDSKKFLKIMFSYNNKELIINETVPNRFSPKSPDKAHLNLHINSLELGDSAVYFCASSQDPSWPQHFGDGTRLSIL.